The next 4 T cell receptor beta chains were all read from a single sample in a study of cytomegalovirus exposure and HLA in healthy donors. The PCR was carried out with 60 Vbeta primers and 13 Jbeta primers. The repertoire was sequenced with immunoSEQ multiplex PCR; TCRdb's copy has only in-frame clones and lacks some. This table holds about 42,000 clones, approximately 55% found once. The sequenced sample was PBMCs. The receptors stem from a human donor in good health.

The rearrangement uses TRBV5-6 and TRBJ1-2; 11 bases align to TRBD1. Germline CDR1 is SGHDT and CDR2 is YYEEEE. J lost 8 bases, V lost 3 bases, and 6 bases had no gene match. The length of the CDR3 is 14 residues. CDR3 protein: CASSWTGGERGYTF. Written as DNA, the CDR3 is TGTGCCAGCAGCTGGACAGGGGGCGAACGGGGCTACACCTTC.

The chain combines TRBV30 with TRBJ1-5; D possibly corresponds to TRBD1 (5 bases). V was clipped by 7 bases and J by 0 bases, with 10 bases between them. Per the germline V gene, CDR1 is GTSNPN and CDR2 is SVGIG (reference sequence). The CDR3 runs 13 residues. As DNA, the CDR3 is TGTGCCTCACAGGAGAATAGCAATCAGCCCCAGCATTTT. Translation: CASQENSNQPQHF.

This clone was seen a single time. The gene calls are TRBV5-1 and TRBJ1-2; 9 bases are a match to TRBD1. The germline gives CDR1 SGHRS, CDR2 YFSETQ. This CDR3 spans 16 amino acids. After removal of 3 bases from V and 10 bases from J, the junction contained 16 bases not matched to a gene. CDR3 nucleotide sequence: TGCGCCAGCAGCTACCCGCTGGGGACAGGGAAGGAAGTCTACACCTTC. Protein product: CASSYPLGTGKEVYTF. Looking up the rest from reference TRBV5-1 and TRBJ1-2 gives the full variable domain: KAGVTQTPRYLIKTRGQQVTLSCSPISGHRSVSWYQQTPGQGLQFLFEYFSETQRNKGNFPGRFSGRQFSNSRSEMNVSTLELGDSALYLCASSYPLGTGKEVYTFGSGTRLTVV.

The chain employs TRBV7-3 and TRBJ2-1; tentative D call: TRBD1 (5 bases). V shed 3 bases and J shed 9 bases, with 18 bases lying between them. The CDR3 consists of 15 residues. Germline V CDR1 and CDR2: SGHTA, FQGTGA. For the CDR3, the DNA is TGTGCCAGCAGCTTTCAATCGGCAGGGCATGGTGAGCAGTTCTTC. Translated, it gives CASSFQSAGHGEQFF. The full variable domain, its missing parts supplied by reference TRBV7-3 and TRBJ2-1, is GAGVSQTPSNKVTEKGKYVELRCDPISGHTALYWYRQSLGQGPEFLIYFQGTGAADDSGLPNDRFFAVRPEGSVSTLKIQRTERGDSAVYLCASSFQSAGHGEQFFGPGTRLTVL.